This TCR beta chain was documented in a study of cytotoxic CD8 clonotypes in ibrutinib-treated CLL. The method was immunoSEQ multiplex PCR; TCRdb's version includes in-frame clones alone and lacks a portion of them. The table lists over 250,000 clones, roughly four fifths of them singletons. CDR3 length equals 15 residues. CDR1 and CDR2 (germline): LGHNT, FRNRAP. Losses at the gene ends were 0 bases for V and 7 bases for J; bases not matched to a gene: 6. The source is a human donor with chronic lymphocytic leukemia. V usage is TRBV12-5 and J usage is TRBJ1-2, with 9 positions matching TRBD1. Sequences were derived from PBMCs, sampled at disease progression, from a patient treated with ibrutinib. CDR3 sequence: CASGLVQGQGAGYTF. In nucleotides, the CDR3 is TGTGCTAGTGGTTTGGTACAGGGACAGGGAGCTGGCTACACCTTC.